The T cell receptor (beta chain) under discussion was sequenced for a study of beta chain features in type 1 diabetes. The study, taken as a whole, reports: Across all four CD4+ subsets, people with type 1 diabetes showed modestly shorter TCRB CDR3s.

Sequencing targeted expressed TCRB transcripts, as all isolated RNA had been reverse transcribed. This table comes from immunoSEQ multiplex PCR, and its TCRdb copy is limited to in-frame clones, with some not included. The sample holds 130,000 or so clones, 9% seen once. This clone appeared a few times. Its antigen remains unidentified. Between the trimmed V and J ends, which lost 2 bases and 2 bases, there was a span of 10 bases. CDR3 length equals 14 residues. Germline CDR1 reads MNHNS; CDR2 reads SASEGT. Sequenced: central memory CD4+ T cells from blood. This sequence joins TRBV6-1 and TRBJ2-7; D might be TRBD1 (6 bases). The TCR was taken from a man younger than 40 with type 1 diabetes. CDR3 amino acids: CASSEIAGAYEQYF. Written as DNA, the CDR3 is TGTGCCAGCAGTGAAATCGCAGGGGCCTACGAGCAGTACTTC.